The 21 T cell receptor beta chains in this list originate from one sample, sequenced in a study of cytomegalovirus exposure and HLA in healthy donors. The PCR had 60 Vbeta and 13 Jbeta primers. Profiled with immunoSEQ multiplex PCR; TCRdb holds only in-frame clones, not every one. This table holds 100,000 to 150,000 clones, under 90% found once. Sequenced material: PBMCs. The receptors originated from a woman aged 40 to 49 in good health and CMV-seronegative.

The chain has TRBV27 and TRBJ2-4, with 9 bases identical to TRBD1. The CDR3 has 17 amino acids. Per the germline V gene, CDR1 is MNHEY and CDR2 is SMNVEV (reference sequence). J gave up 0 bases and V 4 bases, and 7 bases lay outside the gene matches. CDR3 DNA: TGTGCCAGCAGTTCCCGGACAGGGGTCCTAGCCAAAAACATTCAGTACTTC. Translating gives CASSSRTGVLAKNIQYF.

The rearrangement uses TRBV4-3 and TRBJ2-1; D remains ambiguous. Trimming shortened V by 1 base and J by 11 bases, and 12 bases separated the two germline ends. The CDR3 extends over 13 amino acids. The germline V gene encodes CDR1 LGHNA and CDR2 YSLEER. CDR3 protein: CASSQVGEDKQFF. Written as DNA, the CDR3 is TGCGCCAGCAGCCAAGTTGGCGAGGATAAGCAGTTCTTC.

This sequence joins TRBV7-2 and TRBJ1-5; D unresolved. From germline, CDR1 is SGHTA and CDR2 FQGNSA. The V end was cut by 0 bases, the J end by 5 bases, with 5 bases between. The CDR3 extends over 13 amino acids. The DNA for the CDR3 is TGTGCCAGCAGCTTAGCTCGTTATCAGCCCCAGCATTTT. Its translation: CASSLARYQPQHF.

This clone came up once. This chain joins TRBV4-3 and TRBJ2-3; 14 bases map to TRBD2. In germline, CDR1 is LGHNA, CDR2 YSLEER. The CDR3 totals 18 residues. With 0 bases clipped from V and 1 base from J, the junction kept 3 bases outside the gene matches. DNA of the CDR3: TGCGCCAGCAGCCAAGATGGACTAGCGGGGGGAGGCACAGATACGCAGTATTTT. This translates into CASSQDGLAGGGTDTQYF.

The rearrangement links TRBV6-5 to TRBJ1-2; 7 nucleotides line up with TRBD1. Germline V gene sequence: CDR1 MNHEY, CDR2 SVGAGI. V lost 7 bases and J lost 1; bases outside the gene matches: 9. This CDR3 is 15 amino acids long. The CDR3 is CASTLGGLYNYGYTF. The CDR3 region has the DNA TGTGCCAGCACTCTAGGGGGCCTCTATAACTATGGCTACACCTTC.

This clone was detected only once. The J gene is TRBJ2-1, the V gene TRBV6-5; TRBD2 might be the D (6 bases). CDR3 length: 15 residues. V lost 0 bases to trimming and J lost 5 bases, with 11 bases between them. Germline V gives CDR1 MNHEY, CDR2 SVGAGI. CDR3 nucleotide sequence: TGTGCCAGCAGTTACTCGATAACTAGCAACAATGAGCAGTTCTTC. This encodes CASSYSITSNNEQFF.

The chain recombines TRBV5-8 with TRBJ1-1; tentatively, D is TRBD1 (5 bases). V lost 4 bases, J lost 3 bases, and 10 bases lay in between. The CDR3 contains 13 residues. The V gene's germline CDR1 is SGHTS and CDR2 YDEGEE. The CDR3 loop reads CASSPIGDTEAFF. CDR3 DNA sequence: TGTGCCAGCAGCCCGATAGGGGACACTGAAGCTTTCTTT.

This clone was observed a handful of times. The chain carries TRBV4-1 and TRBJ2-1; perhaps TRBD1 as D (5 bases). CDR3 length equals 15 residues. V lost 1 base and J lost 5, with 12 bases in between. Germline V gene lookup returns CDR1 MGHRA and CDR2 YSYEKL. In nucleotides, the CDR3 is TGCGCCAGCAGCCAAGTTGTGACAGCCAACAATGAGCAGTTCTTC. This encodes CASSQVVTANNEQFF.

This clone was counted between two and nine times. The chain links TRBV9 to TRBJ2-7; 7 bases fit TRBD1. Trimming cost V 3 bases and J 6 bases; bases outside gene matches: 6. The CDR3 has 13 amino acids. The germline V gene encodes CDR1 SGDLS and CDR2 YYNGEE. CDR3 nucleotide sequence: TGTGCCAGCAGCGAGGGGGCTGGCACCGAGCAGTACTTC. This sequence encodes CASSEGAGTEQYF.

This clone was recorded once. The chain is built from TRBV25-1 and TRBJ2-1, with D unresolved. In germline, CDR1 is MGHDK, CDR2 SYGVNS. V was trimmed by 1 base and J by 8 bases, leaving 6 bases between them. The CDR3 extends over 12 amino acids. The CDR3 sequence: CASSEFEYEQFF. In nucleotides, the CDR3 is TGTGCCAGCAGTGAATTTGAGTATGAGCAGTTCTTC.

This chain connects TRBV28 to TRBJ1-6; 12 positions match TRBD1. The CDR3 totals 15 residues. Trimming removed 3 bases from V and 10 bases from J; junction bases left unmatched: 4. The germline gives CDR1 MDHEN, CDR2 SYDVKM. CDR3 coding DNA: TGTGCCAGCAGTTTGAGGGACAGGGGGCGATCACCCCTCCACTTT. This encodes CASSLRDRGRSPLHF.

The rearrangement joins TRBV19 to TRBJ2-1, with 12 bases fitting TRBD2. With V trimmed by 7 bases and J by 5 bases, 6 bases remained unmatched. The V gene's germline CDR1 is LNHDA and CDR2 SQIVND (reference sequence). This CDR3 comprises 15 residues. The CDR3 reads CASTPLAGGHNEQFF. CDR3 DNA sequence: TGTGCCAGTACCCCTCTAGCGGGGGGGCACAATGAGCAGTTCTTC. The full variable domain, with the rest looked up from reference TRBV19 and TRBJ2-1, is DGGITQSPKYLFRKEGQNVTLSCEQNLNHDAMYWYRQDPGQGLRLIYYSQIVNDFQKGDIAEGYSVSREKKESFPLTVTSAQKNPTAFYLCASTPLAGGHNEQFFGPGTRLTVL.

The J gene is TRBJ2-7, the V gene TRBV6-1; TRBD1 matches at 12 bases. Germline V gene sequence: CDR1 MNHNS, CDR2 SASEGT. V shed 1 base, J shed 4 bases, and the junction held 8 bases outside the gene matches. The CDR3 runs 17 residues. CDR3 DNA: TGTGCCAGCAGTGAAGTGGGGGGACAGGGGGCGAGGTACGAGCAGTACTTC. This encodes CASSEVGGQGARYEQYF.

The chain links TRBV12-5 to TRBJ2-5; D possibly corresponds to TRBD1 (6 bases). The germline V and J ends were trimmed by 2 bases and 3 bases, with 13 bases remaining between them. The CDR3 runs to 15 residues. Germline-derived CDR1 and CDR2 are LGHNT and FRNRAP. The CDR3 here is CASGLSAEGEETQYF. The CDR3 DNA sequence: TGTGCTAGTGGTTTGAGCGCAGAGGGGGAAGAGACCCAGTACTTC.

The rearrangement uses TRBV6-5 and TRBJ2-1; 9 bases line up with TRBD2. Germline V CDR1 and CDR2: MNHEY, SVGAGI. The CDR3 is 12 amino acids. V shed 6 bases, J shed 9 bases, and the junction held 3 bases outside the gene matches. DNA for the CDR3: TGTGCCAGCAGCCTGCGGGGGGGTGAGCAGTTCTTC. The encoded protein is CASSLRGGEQFF.

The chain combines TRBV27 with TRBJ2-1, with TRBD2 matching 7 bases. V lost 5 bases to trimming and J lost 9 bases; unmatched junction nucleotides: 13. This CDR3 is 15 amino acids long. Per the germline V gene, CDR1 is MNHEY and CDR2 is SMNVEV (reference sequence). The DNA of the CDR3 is TGTGCCAGCAGTCCGGGGAGGGAGGGCCACGGTGAGCAGTTCTTC. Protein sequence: CASSPGREGHGEQFF.

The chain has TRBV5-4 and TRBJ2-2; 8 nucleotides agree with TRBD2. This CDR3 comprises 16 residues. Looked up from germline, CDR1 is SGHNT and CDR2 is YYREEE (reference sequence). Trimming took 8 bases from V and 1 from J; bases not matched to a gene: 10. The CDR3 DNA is TGTGCCAGTGAGTTTCGCGGGGGGATGAACACCGGGGAGCTGTTTTTT. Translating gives CASEFRGGMNTGELFF.

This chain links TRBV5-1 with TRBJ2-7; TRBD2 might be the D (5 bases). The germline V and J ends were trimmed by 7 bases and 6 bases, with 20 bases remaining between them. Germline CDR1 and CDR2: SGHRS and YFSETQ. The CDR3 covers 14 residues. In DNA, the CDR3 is TGCGCCAGCCATAAAGGGTCCGTCGAGGGCGAGCAGTACTTC. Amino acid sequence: CASHKGSVEGEQYF.

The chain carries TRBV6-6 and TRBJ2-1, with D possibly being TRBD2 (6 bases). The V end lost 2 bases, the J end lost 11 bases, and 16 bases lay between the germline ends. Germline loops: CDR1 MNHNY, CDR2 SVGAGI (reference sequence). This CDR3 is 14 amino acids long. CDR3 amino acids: CASSYASSGPQQFF. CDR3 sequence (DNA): TGTGCCAGCAGTTACGCGTCGAGCGGGCCCCAGCAGTTCTTC.

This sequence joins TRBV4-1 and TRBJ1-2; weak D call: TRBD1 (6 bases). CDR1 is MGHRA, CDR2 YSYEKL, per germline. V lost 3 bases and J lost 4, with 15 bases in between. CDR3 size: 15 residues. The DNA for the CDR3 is TGCGCCAGCAGCCAGGATTCCGGACAGTTCTATGGCTACACCTTC. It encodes CASSQDSGQFYGYTF.

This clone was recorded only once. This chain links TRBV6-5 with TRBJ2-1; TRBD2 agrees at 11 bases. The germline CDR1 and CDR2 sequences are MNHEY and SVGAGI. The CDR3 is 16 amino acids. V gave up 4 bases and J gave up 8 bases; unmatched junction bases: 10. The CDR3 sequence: CASSFHSGRAVHEQFF. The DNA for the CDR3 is TGTGCCAGCAGTTTTCATAGCGGGAGGGCCGTCCATGAGCAGTTCTTC.